The present T cell receptor (delta chain) was sequenced within a study of gamma-delta T cells after stem cell transplantation. The germline V and J ends were trimmed by 0 bases and 5 bases, with 18 bases remaining between them. Germline loops: CDR1 GEAIGNYY, CDR2 EKD. There are 16 residues in the CDR3. TCRdb re-called the RT-PCR reads through CATT. In the table there are roughly 1,000 delta-chain clones, 30% to 40% of which are singletons. Sequenced input: gamma-delta T cells. The chain combines TRDV2 with TRDJ1; weak D call: TRDD3 (6 bases). This TCR came from a human donor. It is not recorded whose cells these are; they may come from a transplant donor. CDR3 coding DNA: TGTGCCTGTGACACCCTGGGGACTCCCCACGCAGATAAACTCATCTTT. Its protein is CACDTLGTPHADKLIF.